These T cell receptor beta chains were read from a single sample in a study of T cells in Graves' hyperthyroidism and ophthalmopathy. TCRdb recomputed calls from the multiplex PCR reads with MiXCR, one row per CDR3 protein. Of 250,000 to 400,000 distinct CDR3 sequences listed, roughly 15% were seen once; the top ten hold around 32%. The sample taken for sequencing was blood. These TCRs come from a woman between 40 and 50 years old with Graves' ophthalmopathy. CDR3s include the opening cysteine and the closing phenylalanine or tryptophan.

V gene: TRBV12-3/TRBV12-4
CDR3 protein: CASSLGQGRETQYF

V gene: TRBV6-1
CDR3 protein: CASDEGEPQHF

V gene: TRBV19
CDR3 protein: CASSDRGGGTDTQYF

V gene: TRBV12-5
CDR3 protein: CASGLVPTAGTLNEQFF

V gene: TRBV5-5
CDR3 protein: CASSLGLAPKIGETQYF

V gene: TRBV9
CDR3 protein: CASSVGPTGSYEQYF

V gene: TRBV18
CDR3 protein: CASSTTSLDTEAFF

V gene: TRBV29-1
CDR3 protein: CSVRSGSRYNEQFF

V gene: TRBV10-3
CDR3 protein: CAISEFFGGPRHQPQHF

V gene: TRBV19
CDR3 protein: CASKSLRENQPQHF

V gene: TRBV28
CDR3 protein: CASSSTRAGGKQYF

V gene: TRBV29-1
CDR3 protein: CSVESLTNEKLFF

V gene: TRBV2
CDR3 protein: CASGEASGGLNNQPQHF

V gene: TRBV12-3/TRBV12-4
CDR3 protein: CASTTDREVEKLFF

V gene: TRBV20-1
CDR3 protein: CSGDRQGETQYF

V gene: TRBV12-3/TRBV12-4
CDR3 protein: CASSLILAGSNTGELFF

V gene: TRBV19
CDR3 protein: CASSITGTRGNEQFF

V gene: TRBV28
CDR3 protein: CASSPTSGSAGNTIYF

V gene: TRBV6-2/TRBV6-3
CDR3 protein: CASSYPSGALGELFF

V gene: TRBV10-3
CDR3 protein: CAISVGTVSYEQYF

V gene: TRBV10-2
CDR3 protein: CASSDLTGSNYGYTF

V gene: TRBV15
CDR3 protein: CATSRETGKVRKLFF

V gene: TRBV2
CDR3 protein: CASGFDRRDTQYF

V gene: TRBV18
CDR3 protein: CASSPRNRGQETQYF

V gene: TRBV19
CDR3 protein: CASSIGMGENAGELFF

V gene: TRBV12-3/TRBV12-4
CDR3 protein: CASRTSGSIGELFF

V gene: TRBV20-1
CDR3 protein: CSARDHNSPLHF

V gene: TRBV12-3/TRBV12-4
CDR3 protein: CASSLGTGGYEQYF

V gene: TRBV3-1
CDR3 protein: CASSQGTYNSPLHF

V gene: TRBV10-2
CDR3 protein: CASSGAGGFNNEQFF

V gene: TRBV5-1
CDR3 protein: CASSLARGGPNTEAFF

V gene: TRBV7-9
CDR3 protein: CASSSPGPTLLEQYF

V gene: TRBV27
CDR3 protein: CASSTGGSQPQHF

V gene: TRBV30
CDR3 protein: CAWSVRGVNEQFF

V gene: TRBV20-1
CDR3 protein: CSAGTSGSSGEQFF

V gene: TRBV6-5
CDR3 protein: CASSYIGSDEQFF

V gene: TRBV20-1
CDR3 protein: CSARHRANEQYF

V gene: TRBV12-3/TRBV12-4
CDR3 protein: CASSFQLGNGYTF

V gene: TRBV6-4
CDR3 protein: CASRDRVGTEAFF